This passage covers 9 T cell receptor beta chains from one sample sequenced in a study of CD8 T cells in ankylosing spondylitis. TCRdb redid the calling of the 5' RACE reads with MiXCR, one entry per CDR3 protein. This table has around 300,000 distinct CDR3 sequences, around 15% appearing once. Sequencing used blood, either unsorted or a sorted T cell fraction (not recorded which). The receptors were sampled from a male donor with ankylosing spondylitis or in good health (not recorded which).

This clonotype turned up a few times. The V and J genes are TRBV28 and TRBJ1-2; TRBD1 matches 7 bases. J lost 8 bases, V lost 4 bases, and 7 bases had no gene match. The length of the CDR3 is 13 residues. The germline V gene has CDR1 MDHEN and CDR2 SYDVKM. For the CDR3, the DNA is TGTGCCAGCAGTTCCACAGGGGCAAGAGGCTACACCTTC. It codes for CASSSTGARGYTF.

This clonotype occurred many times. An end of the junction differs from the germline gene, which may be a read error. The CDR3 sequence is CASSLAGRRNSPLHF. The CDR3 DNA is TGTGCCAGCAGCCTAGCGGGACGTCGGAATTCACCCCTCCACTTT. V and J are TRBV7-9 and TRBJ1-6; D might be TRBD1 (5 bases). The CDR3 extends over 15 amino acids. CDR1 is SEHNR, CDR2 FQNEAQ, per germline (reference sequence).

This clonotype was counted only a few times. The rearrangement links TRBV5-1 to TRBJ2-1; no reliable D call. CDR1 is SGHRS and CDR2 is YFSETQ in the germline V gene. The length of the CDR3 is 14 residues. V was cut by 0 bases and J by 0 bases, with 4 bases left in between. The DNA of the CDR3 is TGCGCCAGCAGCTTGGAGTTCTCCTACAATGAGCAGTTCTTC. This sequence encodes CASSLEFSYNEQFF.

The gene calls are TRBV11-3 and TRBJ1-6; D is unclear. Trimming cost V 0 bases and J 10 bases, with 7 bases left between them. Looked up from germline, CDR1 is SGHNT and CDR2 is YENEEA. The CDR3 has 13 residues. CDR3 residues: CASSLDPASPLHF. In DNA form, the CDR3 reads TGTGCCAGCAGCTTAGATCCAGCCTCACCCCTCCACTTT. The full variable domain, its missing parts supplied by reference TRBV11-3 and TRBJ1-6, is EAGVVQSPRYKIIEKKQPVAFWCNPISGHNTLYWYLQNLGQGPELLIRYENEEAVDDSQLPKDRFSAERLKGVDSTLKIQPAELGDSAVYLCASSLDPASPLHFGNGTRLTVT.

The chain employs TRBV4-2 and TRBJ1-1, with D unclear. V was shortened by 1 base and J by 1 base, with 10 bases between the two germline ends. Germline V lookup: CDR1 LGHNA, CDR2 YNFKEQ. The CDR3 covers 15 residues. CDR3 residues: CASSQGEGSNTEAFF. In DNA form, the CDR3 reads TGTGCCAGCAGCCAAGGGGAAGGGTCGAACACTGAAGCTTTCTTT.

The sample holds many counts of this clonotype. CDR3 sequence: CASSPGTGIIGSYEQYF. The CDR3 DNA reads as TGTGCCAGCAGCCCCGGGACAGGGATAATCGGGTCCTACGAGCAGTACTTC. The genes are TRBV7-9 and TRBJ2-7, with TRBD1 matching over 9 bases. V shed 5 bases, J shed 1 base, and the junction held 12 bases outside the gene matches. CDR1 is SEHNR, CDR2 FQNEAQ, per germline (reference sequence). This CDR3 comprises 17 residues.

This clonotype appeared many times. The V call is TRBV12-3 or TRBV12-4, the J call TRBJ2-2; D not resolved. The CDR3 contains 15 residues. Trimming left V 3 bases short and J 0 bases short, with 8 bases between. The CDR3 nucleotides read TGTGCCAGCAGTTTGGTTCCCGCGAACACCGGGGAGCTGTTTTTT. Protein sequence: CASSLVPANTGELFF.

V is TRBV12-3 or TRBV12-4 and J is TRBJ1-4; 8 nucleotides match TRBD1. The CDR3 spans 14 residues. V was clipped by 5 bases and J by 13 bases; unmatched bases: 12. The CDR3 nucleotides read TGTGCCAGCAGTAGGACAGGGCCGGGATGGGGACTGTTTTTT. Translating gives CASSRTGPGWGLFF.

This clonotype was recorded a few times. The chain uses TRBV3-1 and TRBJ1-2, with 8 bases matching TRBD1. With 1 base clipped from V and 6 bases from J, the junction kept 1 base outside the gene matches. Germline values: CDR1 LGHDT, CDR2 YNNKEL (reference sequence). The CDR3 covers 13 residues. The CDR3 protein is CASSQGTGHGYTF. The CDR3 DNA sequence: TGTGCCAGCAGCCAAGGGACAGGGCATGGCTACACCTTC.